This TCR beta chain was recorded in a study of T cells in Graves' hyperthyroidism and ophthalmopathy. Findings of the study overall: Most clonotypes expanded in the thyroid (above 0.001) were also present in blood.

Regarding this clonotype: The antigen is not known.

This blood was taken when hyperthyroidism was first diagnosed, before any ophthalmopathy symptoms existed. PBMCs stemmed from less than 13 ml fresh peripheral blood. TCR beta CDR3 regions were amplified from RNA transcripts. An initial round of RT-PCR targeting the TCR CDR3 relied on the HTBI primer set. TCRdb ran MiXCR on the multiplex PCR reads and lists one entry per CDR3 protein. The data contain about 290,000 distinct CDR3 sequences, 13% of them singletons. The V end was cut by 4 bases, the J end by 3 bases, with 11 bases between. Germline V lookup: CDR1 KGHDR, CDR2 SFDVKD. CDR3 length equals 14 residues.

This TCR came from a woman between 25 and 40 years old with Graves' hyperthyroidism that later progressed to Graves' ophthalmopathy. Sequencing was done on a sample of blood. The chain uses TRBV24-1 and TRBJ1-2; D is ambiguous. CDR3: CATSDPGGYYGYTF. The CDR3, as DNA: TGTGCCACCAGTGACCCCGGCGGATACTATGGCTACACCTTC.